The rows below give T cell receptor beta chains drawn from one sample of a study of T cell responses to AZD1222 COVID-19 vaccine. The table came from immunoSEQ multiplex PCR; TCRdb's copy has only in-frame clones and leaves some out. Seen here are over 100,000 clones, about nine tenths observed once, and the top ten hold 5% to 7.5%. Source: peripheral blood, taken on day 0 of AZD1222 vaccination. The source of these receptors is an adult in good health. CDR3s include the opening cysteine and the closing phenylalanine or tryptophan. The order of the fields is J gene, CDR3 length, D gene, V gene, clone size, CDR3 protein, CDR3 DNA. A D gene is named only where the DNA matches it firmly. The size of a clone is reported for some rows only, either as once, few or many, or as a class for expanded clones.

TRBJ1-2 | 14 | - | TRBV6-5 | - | CASSTPGQQYGYTF | TGTGCCAGCAGTACCCCCGGACAGCAGTATGGCTACACCTTC
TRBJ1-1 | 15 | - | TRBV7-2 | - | CASSLSWGGVERAFF | TGTGCCAGCAGCTTGAGTTGGGGAGGGGTAGAACGGGCTTTCTTT
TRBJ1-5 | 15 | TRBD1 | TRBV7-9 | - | CASSWDREVGQPQHF | TGTGCCAGCAGCTGGGACAGAGAAGTGGGTCAGCCCCAGCATTTT
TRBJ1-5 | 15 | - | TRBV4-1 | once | CASSQDRAGNQPQHF | TGCGCCAGCAGCCAAGATAGGGCCGGCAATCAGCCCCAGCATTTT
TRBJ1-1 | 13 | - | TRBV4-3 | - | CASSQGLGLEAFF | TGCGCCAGCAGCCAAGGGCTCGGCCTTGAAGCTTTCTTT
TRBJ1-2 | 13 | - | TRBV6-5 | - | CASSLTANYGYTF | TGTGCCAGCAGCCTGACAGCTAACTATGGCTACACCTTC
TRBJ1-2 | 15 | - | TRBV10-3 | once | CAIASSNQGRFGYTF | TGTGCCATCGCTAGCTCAAACCAAGGAAGATTTGGCTACACCTTC
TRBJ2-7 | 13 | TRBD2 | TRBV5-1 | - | CASSLGSGGEQYF | TGCGCCAGCAGCTTGGGTAGCGGGGGCGAGCAGTACTTC
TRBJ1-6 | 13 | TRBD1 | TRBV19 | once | CASSDRADSPLHF | TGTGCCAGCTCAGACAGGGCAGACTCACCCCTCCACTTT
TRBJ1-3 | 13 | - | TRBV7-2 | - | CASSLATGNTIYF | TGTGCCAGCAGCTTAGCAACCGGAAACACCATATATTTT
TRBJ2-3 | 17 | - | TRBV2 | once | CASSERGRVGSTDTQYF | TGTGCCAGCAGTGAGCGGGGCCGGGTTGGTAGCACAGATACGCAGTATTTT
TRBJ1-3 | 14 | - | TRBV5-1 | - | CASSLEQGGNTIYF | TGCGCCAGCAGCTTGGAACAGGGAGGAAACACCATATATTTT
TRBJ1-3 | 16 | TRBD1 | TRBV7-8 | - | CASSLGQGRTGNTIYF | TGTGCCAGCAGCCTGGGACAGGGTCGAACTGGAAACACCATATATTTT
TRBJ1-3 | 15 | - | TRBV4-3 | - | CASSQRQNFGNTIYF | TGCGCCAGCAGCCAGCGCCAGAACTTTGGAAACACCATATATTTT
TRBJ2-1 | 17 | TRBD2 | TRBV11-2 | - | CASSSTWGLESYNEQFF | TGTGCCAGCAGCTCGACCTGGGGACTAGAAAGCTACAATGAGCAGTTCTTC
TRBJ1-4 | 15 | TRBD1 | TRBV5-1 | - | CASCRAGTGSEKLFF | TGCGCCAGCTGCCGGGCCGGGACAGGGTCGGAAAAACTGTTTTTT
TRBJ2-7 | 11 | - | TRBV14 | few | CASSHYYEQYF | TGTGCCAGCAGCCATTATTACGAGCAGTACTTC
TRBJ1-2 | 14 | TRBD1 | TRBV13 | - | CASSFRDRSAGYTF | TGTGCCAGCAGCTTCCGGGACAGGTCCGCTGGCTACACCTTC
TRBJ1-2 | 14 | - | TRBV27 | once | CASAYRHPRLSYTF | TGTGCCAGCGCGTACAGACACCCCAGATTGAGCTACACCTTC
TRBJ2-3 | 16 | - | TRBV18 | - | CASSPFRVEGTDTQYF | TGTGCCAGCTCACCGTTCCGTGTCGAGGGGACAGATACGCAGTATTTT
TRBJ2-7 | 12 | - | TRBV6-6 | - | CASSYPPNEQYF | TGTGCCAGCAGTTACCCTCCCAACGAGCAGTACTTC
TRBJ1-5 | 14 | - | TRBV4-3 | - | CASSQGGGGQPQHF | TGCGCCAGCAGCCAAGGAGGAGGGGGTCAGCCCCAGCATTTT
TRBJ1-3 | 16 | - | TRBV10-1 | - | CASSEASTTTGNTIYF | TGCGCCAGCAGTGAGGCTTCGACAACGACTGGAAACACCATATATTTT
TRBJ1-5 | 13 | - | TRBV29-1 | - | CSVASRSEQPQHF | TGCAGCGTTGCATCCAGGTCTGAGCAGCCCCAGCATTTT
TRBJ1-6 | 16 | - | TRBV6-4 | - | CASSALPTGGNSPLHF | TGTGCCAGCAGTGCCCTTCCGACAGGCGGGAATTCACCCCTCCACTTT
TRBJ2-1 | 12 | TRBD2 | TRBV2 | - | CASSGGDNEQFF | TGTGCCAGCAGCGGGGGGGACAATGAGCAGTTCTTC
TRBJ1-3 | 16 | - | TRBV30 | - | CAWSVRGTRPGNTIYF | TGTGCCTGGAGTGTACGGGGGACCAGGCCGGGAAACACCATATATTTT
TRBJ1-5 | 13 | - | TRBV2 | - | CASSGEADQPQHF | TGTGCCAGCAGTGGGGAAGCGGATCAGCCCCAGCATTTT
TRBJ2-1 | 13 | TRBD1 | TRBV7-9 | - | CASSARTGDEQFF | TGTGCCAGCAGCGCGAGGACAGGGGATGAGCAGTTCTTC
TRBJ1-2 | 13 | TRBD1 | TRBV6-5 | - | CASSSLQGNGYTF | TGTGCCAGCAGTTCCTTACAGGGGAATGGCTACACCTTC
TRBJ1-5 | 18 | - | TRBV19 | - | CASSIDHGQFRPNQPQHF | TGTGCCAGTAGTATAGATCACGGGCAGTTTCGTCCAAATCAGCCCCAGCATTTT
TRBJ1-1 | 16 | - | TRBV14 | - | CASSPLGTTGHTEAFF | TGTGCCAGCAGCCCACTCGGGACCACGGGGCACACTGAAGCTTTCTTT
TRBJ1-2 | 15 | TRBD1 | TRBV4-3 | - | CASSQATGQGEGYTF | TGCGCCAGCAGCCAAGCGACGGGACAGGGCGAGGGCTACACCTTC
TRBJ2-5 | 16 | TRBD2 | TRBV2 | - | CASRSSGGSHQETQYF | TGTGCCAGCAGGTCTAGCGGGGGGAGCCACCAAGAGACCCAGTACTTC
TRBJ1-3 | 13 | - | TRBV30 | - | CAWRVSGGNTIYF | TGTGCCTGGAGAGTATCTGGGGGAAACACCATATATTTT